Below are 18 T cell receptor beta chains sequenced from a single sample in a study. A single record per CDR3 protein comes from TCRdb applying MiXCR to the 5' RACE reads. The table records approximately 29,000 distinct CDR3 sequences, approximately 30% of them present only once. The sample taken for sequencing was naive CD4+ T cells sorted from a lymph node. Subset noted: naive CD4+ T cells, CD4+CD45RA+CD25-. The origin of the receptors is a female donor with breast cancer.

In this sample, this clonotype turned up many times. The gene calls are TRBV5-1 and TRBJ1-5; D remains ambiguous. Trimming took off 0 bases at V and 8 bases at J, with 15 bases between the two ends. Germline values: CDR1 SGHRS, CDR2 YFSETQ. This CDR3 comprises 15 residues. CDR3 nucleotide sequence: TGCGCCAGCAGCTTGGGATATGGGGATTTGGAGCCCCAGCATTTT. It is translated as CASSLGYGDLEPQHF.

The rearrangement uses TRBV24-1 and TRBJ2-5, with D uncertain. CDR1 is KGHDR and CDR2 is SFDVKD in the germline V gene. Trimming stripped 2 bases from V and 2 bases from J, with 11 bases between. The CDR3 is 15 residues long. The CDR3 DNA is TGTGCCACCAGTGATTCAAGTGGATTTCAAGAGACCCAGTACTTC. It yields the protein CATSDSSGFQETQYF.

CDR3 residues: CASSTRTVSPNTEAFF. The CDR3 nucleotides read TGCGCCAGCAGCACTCGGACAGTCTCTCCGAACACTGAAGCTTTCTTT. The chain employs TRBV5-1 and TRBJ1-1, with D possibly being TRBD1 (6 bases). The germline V gene encodes CDR1 SGHRS and CDR2 YFSETQ. The CDR3 covers 16 residues. Trimming removed 4 bases from V and 1 base from J, with 17 bases in between.

V is TRBV28 and J is TRBJ2-7; weak D call: TRBD1 (5 bases). CDR1 is MDHEN and CDR2 is SYDVKM in the germline V gene. The CDR3 runs to 15 residues. V was cut by 6 bases and J by 0 bases, with 15 bases left in between. The DNA of the CDR3 is TGTGCCAGCAGCTTGGGGCAGAGCCCCTCCTACGAGCAGTACTTC. Translation: CASSLGQSPSYEQYF.

This clonotype was detected only a few times. This rearrangement joins TRBV5-1 to TRBJ1-1, with no clear D. The length of the CDR3 is 12 residues. Germline lookup yields CDR1 SGHRS and CDR2 YFSETQ. The V gene lost 6 bases and the J gene lost 3 bases, with 9 bases spanning the gap. The CDR3 DNA sequence: TGCGCCAGCATGGACGGGGACACTGAAGCTTTCTTT. Its translation: CASMDGDTEAFF.

This clonotype was recorded a few times. The chain employs TRBV4-1 and TRBJ1-4; the D is unclear. This CDR3 contains 16 residues. V was clipped by 3 bases and J by 3 bases, with 14 bases between them. CDR1 is MGHRA, CDR2 YSYEKL, per germline. DNA for the CDR3: TGCGCCAGCAGCCATGGCGAGCGGTACCCTAATGAAAAACTGTTTTTT. Translated: CASSHGERYPNEKLFF.

This clonotype was detected a few times. The rearrangement uses TRBV5-5 and TRBJ1-2; the D gene is possibly TRBD1 (5 bases). The CDR3 runs to 15 residues. The germline V gene has CDR1 SGHKS and CDR2 YYEKEE (reference sequence). Trimming shortened V by 3 bases and J by 4 bases, and 16 bases separated the two germline ends. The CDR3 here is CASSSTVRDRYGYTF. CDR3 sequence (DNA): TGTGCCAGCAGCTCGACCGTCCGGGACCGCTATGGCTACACCTTC. Full variable domain (missing parts from reference TRBV5-5 and TRBJ1-2): DAGVTQSPTHLIKTRGQQVTLRCSPISGHKSVSWYQQVLGQGPQFIFQYYEKEERGRGNFPDRFSARQFPNYSSELNVNALLLGDSALYLCASSSTVRDRYGYTFGSGTRLTVV.

The rearrangement joins TRBV12-3 or TRBV12-4 to TRBJ1-3; D ambiguous. The CDR3 length is 13 residues. Trimming took 4 bases from V and 3 from J, leaving 7 bases between them. The CDR3, as DNA: TGTGCCAGCAGTTCCTACTATGGAAACACCATATATTTT. Protein: CASSSYYGNTIYF.

As to this clonotype: The CDR3 ends on some other residue instead of the conserved phenylalanine or tryptophan, so this is likely a read error. The chain employs TRBV3-1 and TRBJ2-1; D perhaps matches TRBD2 (5 bases). The CDR3 extends over 13 amino acids. From germline, CDR1 is LGHDT and CDR2 YNNKEL (reference sequence). V lost 4 bases and J lost 4, with 8 bases in between. In DNA form, the CDR3 reads TGTGCCAGCAGCCCCACGGGGTACAATGAGCAGTTCCTC. Encoded protein: CASSPTGYNEQFL.

This clonotype was counted a few times. CDR3 residues: CASSLGLAGVDTQYF. The CDR3 DNA sequence: TGTGCCAGCAGCTTAGGACTAGCGGGGGTGGATACGCAGTATTTT. The chain carries TRBV7-2 and TRBJ2-3, with 12 bases lining up with TRBD2. CDR1 is SGHTA and CDR2 is FQGNSA in the germline V gene. After removal of 1 base from V and 6 bases from J, the junction contained 2 bases not matched to a gene. The CDR3 has 15 amino acids.

The genes are TRBV5-1 and TRBJ1-2; a weak D match, TRBD1 (5 bases). Germline V gene sequence: CDR1 SGHRS, CDR2 YFSETQ. This CDR3 spans 15 amino acids. V lost 0 bases and J 6 bases, leaving 15 bases between the germline ends. The CDR3 sequence is CASSLATLGPNGYTF. In DNA form, the CDR3 reads TGCGCCAGCAGCTTGGCGACTTTGGGACCGAATGGCTACACCTTC.

This clonotype was observed many times. V and J are TRBV15 and TRBJ1-3; no firm D call. The germline V and J ends were trimmed by 6 bases and 2 bases, with 11 bases remaining between them. The length of the CDR3 is 14 residues. The germline V gene encodes CDR1 LNHNV and CDR2 YYDKDF (reference sequence). In DNA, the CDR3 is TGTGCCACCAGTATTATTGGCGCTGGAAACACCATATATTTT. This codes for CATSIIGAGNTIYF.

The chain links TRBV7-9 to TRBJ2-2; TRBD1 is a possible D gene (6 bases). The CDR3 is 17 residues long. The germline CDR1 and CDR2 sequences are SEHNR and FQNEAQ (reference sequence). V was trimmed by 9 bases and J by 0 bases, leaving 20 bases between them. CDR3 in amino acids: CASLRGTLSSNTGELFF. DNA for the CDR3: TGTGCCAGTTTGAGGGGGACCCTCTCATCGAACACCGGGGAGCTGTTTTTT.

With respect to this clonotype: A much larger clone lies a single base off, so this may be a read error. This sequence joins TRBV5-1 and TRBJ2-3; D tentatively fits TRBD1 or TRBD2 (6 bases each). The CDR3 is 17 amino acids. From germline, CDR1 is SGHRS and CDR2 YFSETQ. CDR3 bases: TGCGCCAGCAGCTTGGCCGGTGGGGGGCCGAGCACAGGTACGCAGTATTTT. Translation: CASSLAGGGPSTGTQYF.

This clonotype was counted a few times. CDR3 amino acids: CASSQDRSTQYF. The CDR3 nucleotides read TGTGCCAGCAGCCAAGATCGCTCGACCCAGTACTTC. The chain carries TRBV14 and TRBJ2-5; no clear D gene. This CDR3 contains 12 residues. V was cut by 0 bases and J by 7 bases, with 6 bases left in between. Per germline, CDR1 SGHDN and CDR2 FVKESK.

A few counts support this clonotype. This chain uses TRBV5-1 with TRBJ2-3; D remains ambiguous. With 2 bases removed from V and 2 bases from J, the gap between germline ends came to 9 bases. CDR1 and CDR2 from the germline V gene are SGHRS and YFSETQ. The CDR3 is 14 amino acids. This chain's CDR3 is CASSLDSFTDTQYF. DNA for the CDR3: TGCGCCAGCAGCTTAGACTCGTTCACAGATACGCAGTATTTT.

This clonotype appeared a few times. The chain carries TRBV6-2 or TRBV6-3 and TRBJ2-5, with 8 bases that match TRBD1. The CDR3 is 14 amino acids. The ends lost 5 bases at V and 5 bases at J; junction bases unmatched: 7. The germline V gene encodes CDR1 MNHEY and CDR2 SVGEGT. CDR3 sequence: CASSLLTGAETQYF. CDR3 sequence (DNA): TGTGCCAGCAGTCTTCTGACAGGGGCGGAGACCCAGTACTTC.

As for this clonotype: A much larger clone lies one base from this, so it may be a read error. The V call is TRBV12-3 or TRBV12-4, the J call TRBJ1-1; D not certain. The CDR3 spans 12 residues. V was trimmed by 5 bases and J by 7 bases, leaving 11 bases between them. In DNA form, the CDR3 reads TGTGCCAGCAGTGCTAAGGTCTTTGAAGCTTTCTTT. This translates into CASSAKVFEAFF.